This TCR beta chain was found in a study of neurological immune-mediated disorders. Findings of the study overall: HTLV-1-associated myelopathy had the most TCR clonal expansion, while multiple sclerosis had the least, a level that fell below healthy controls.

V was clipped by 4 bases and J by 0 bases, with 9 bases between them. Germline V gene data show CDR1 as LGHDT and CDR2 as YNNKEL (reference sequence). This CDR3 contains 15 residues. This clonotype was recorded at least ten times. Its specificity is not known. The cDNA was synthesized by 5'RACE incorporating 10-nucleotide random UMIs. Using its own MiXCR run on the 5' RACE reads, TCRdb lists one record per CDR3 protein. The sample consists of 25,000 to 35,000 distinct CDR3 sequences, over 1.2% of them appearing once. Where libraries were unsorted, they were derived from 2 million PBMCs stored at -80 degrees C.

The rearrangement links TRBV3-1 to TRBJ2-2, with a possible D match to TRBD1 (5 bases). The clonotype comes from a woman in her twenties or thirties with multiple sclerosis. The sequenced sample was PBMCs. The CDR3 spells CASSPRVANTGELFF. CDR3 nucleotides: TGTGCCAGCAGCCCCAGGGTTGCGAACACCGGGGAGCTGTTTTTT.